The 12 T cell receptor beta chains below come from one sample, sequenced in a study of identical twins. TCRdb re-analysed the 5' RACE reads in MiXCR, keeping a single row per CDR3 protein. The sample lists 200,000 to 250,000 distinct CDR3 sequences, approximately 7% occurring once. This sample was also put to use in a study of yellow fever vaccine responses in identical twins.

Sequencing was done on a sample of memory (CD45RO+) T cells sorted from blood. All receptors come from a woman between 18 and 29 years old in good health.

Only a few counts were recorded for this clonotype. The chain recombines TRBV6-1 with TRBJ2-3, with D perhaps TRBD2 (6 bases). CDR3 length: 13 residues. V shed 7 bases and J shed 1 base, with 9 bases lying between them. Germline loops: CDR1 MNHNS, CDR2 SASEGT. The CDR3 here is CASTTGGTDTQYF. CDR3 coding DNA: TGTGCCAGCACCACGGGAGGCACAGATACGCAGTATTTT.

The chain links TRBV12-3 or TRBV12-4 to TRBJ1-4; D is perhaps TRBD1 (5 bases). CDR3 length: 15 amino acids. Trimming took 8 bases from V and 3 from J, leaving 16 bases between them. The CDR3 DNA follows: TGTGCCAGCGCGCTCGGGGAAGGGGCTAATGAAAAACTGTTTTTT. Translating gives CASALGEGANEKLFF.

This clonotype was recorded a few times. The chain has TRBV20-1 and TRBJ2-7; TRBD2 matches 10 bases. The CDR3 spans 16 residues. Unmatched junction bases numbered 11, after V lost 0 bases and J lost 6 bases. CDR1 DFQATT and CDR2 SNEGSKA come from the germline V gene (reference sequence). CDR3 sequence reads: CSARDESSGSFSEQYF. CDR3 DNA sequence: TGCAGTGCTAGAGATGAGTCTAGCGGGAGTTTCTCCGAGCAGTACTTC.

This clonotype was seen ten or more times. This rearrangement joins TRBV5-1 to TRBJ2-3; D possibly corresponds to TRBD2 (6 bases). Germline V lookup: CDR1 SGHRS, CDR2 YFSETQ. CDR3 length: 15 amino acids. V was cut by 0 bases and J by 2 bases, with 10 bases left in between. The DNA of the CDR3 is TGCGCCAGCAGCTTGGTCGCGGGAATCACAGATACGCAGTATTTT. Translated: CASSLVAGITDTQYF.

The chain is built from TRBV20-1 and TRBJ2-1, with 8 bases identical to TRBD1. The germline gives CDR1 DFQATT, CDR2 SNEGSKA (reference sequence). The ends lost 0 bases at V and 8 bases at J; junction bases unmatched: 24. CDR3 length: 20 amino acids. Written as DNA, the CDR3 is TGCAGTGCTAGAGACTTCCGGGACAGGAAGGGCCTTGGGATGGCCCATGAGCAGTTCTTC. Translation: CSARDFRDRKGLGMAHEQFF.

This clonotype was picked up a small number of times. The rearrangement joins TRBV7-9 to TRBJ2-5; D perhaps matches TRBD2 (6 bases). Germline CDR1 and CDR2: SEHNR and FQNEAQ (reference sequence). The CDR3 spans 14 residues. V lost 4 bases and J 7 bases, leaving 16 bases between the germline ends. CDR3 nucleotide sequence: TGTGCCAGCAGCTCGGGACCTACCGGGGGGACCCAGTACTTC. It codes for CASSSGPTGGTQYF.

In this sample, this clonotype turned up a few times. The gene calls are TRBV27 and TRBJ2-6; D gene uncertain. Germline CDR1 and CDR2: MNHEY and SMNVEV (reference sequence). The CDR3 covers 15 residues. Between the trimmed V and J ends, which lost 7 bases and 0 bases, there was a span of 10 bases. The CDR3 region is CASTYSLSGANVLTF. The CDR3 DNA is TGTGCCAGCACCTATAGTCTCTCTGGGGCCAACGTCCTGACTTTC.

At least ten counts were recorded for this clonotype. The J gene is TRBJ1-2, the V gene TRBV5-1, with no clear D. The CDR3 spans 13 residues. With 5 bases removed from V and 1 base from J, the gap between germline ends came to 9 bases. Looked up from germline, CDR1 is SGHRS and CDR2 is YFSETQ. The CDR3 DNA is TGCGCCAGCAGAGGTCGGGATAACTATGGCTACACCTTC. It yields the protein CASRGRDNYGYTF.

This rearrangement joins TRBV27 to TRBJ2-1; tentatively, D is TRBD1 (6 bases). V was pared by 3 bases and J by 5 bases, with 11 bases between. Germline V gives CDR1 MNHEY, CDR2 SMNVEV (reference sequence). This CDR3 has 14 residues. The CDR3 region is CASSFNRVNNEQFF. CDR3 bases: TGTGCCAGCAGTTTCAACAGGGTTAACAATGAGCAGTTCTTC.

The J gene is TRBJ2-5, the V gene TRBV3-1; TRBD2 matches at 8 bases. The CDR3 spans 15 residues. V lost 4 bases to trimming and J lost 5 bases; unmatched junction nucleotides: 9. CDR1 LGHDT and CDR2 YNNKEL come from the germline V gene (reference sequence). The CDR3 sequence is CASSLTGGGQETQYF. CDR3 DNA: TGTGCCAGCAGCCTCACGGGGGGGGGTCAGGAGACCCAGTACTTC.

This clonotype was counted ten times or more. The chain couples TRBV7-8 to TRBJ2-7; D unresolved. The CDR3 length is 12 residues. The germline V gene encodes CDR1 SGHVS and CDR2 FQNEAQ. Trimming stripped 5 bases from V and 2 bases from J, with 7 bases between. The DNA of the CDR3 is TGTGCCAGCAGCCGCTCCCCCTACGAGCAGTACTTC. Translation gives CASSRSPYEQYF.

The chain joins TRBV5-1 to TRBJ1-1; 10 bases map to TRBD1. With 3 bases clipped from V and 6 bases from J, the junction kept 5 bases outside the gene matches. Germline lookup yields CDR1 SGHRS and CDR2 YFSETQ. This CDR3 region has 14 residues. CDR3 residues: CASSSIGQGAEAFF. The CDR3 nucleotides are TGCGCCAGCAGCTCGATTGGACAGGGGGCTGAAGCTTTCTTT. Together with reference TRBV5-1 and TRBJ1-1, the CDR3 gives the full variable domain: KAGVTQTPRYLIKTRGQQVTLSCSPISGHRSVSWYQQTPGQGLQFLFEYFSETQRNKGNFPGRFSGRQFSNSRSEMNVSTLELGDSALYLCASSSIGQGAEAFFGQGTRLTVV.